The clone carrying this T cell receptor beta chain was seen ten or more times. This sample was included in a study of CD8+CD57+ T cells in acquired aplastic anemia. Trimming took off 5 bases at V and 2 bases at J, with 9 bases between the two ends. The germline gives CDR1 LNHDA, CDR2 SQIVND (reference sequence). This CDR3 comprises 13 residues. TCR beta VDJ and CDR3 were profiled, and genomic DNA was the template. TCRdb reprocessed the reads with MiXCR, giving one entry per CDR3 protein. The sample carries 150,000 to 200,000 distinct CDR3 sequences, around 66% recorded once. Source material: sorted CD4+, CD8+, or CD8+CD57+ T cells (not recorded which) from PBMCs. This receptor was identified in a human donor with severe aplastic anemia or a healthy control (not recorded which). The gene calls are TRBV19 and TRBJ1-1, with unresolved D. CDR3 in amino acids: CASSLAANTEAFF. In nucleotides, the CDR3 is TGTGCCAGTAGTCTGGCGGCAAACACTGAAGCTTTCTTT. The full variable domain, its missing parts supplied by reference TRBV19 and TRBJ1-1, is DGGITQSPKYLFRKEGQNVTLSCEQNLNHDAMYWYRQDPGQGLRLIYYSQIVNDFQKGDIAEGYSVSREKKESFPLTVTSAQKNPTAFYLCASSLAANTEAFFGQGTRLTVV.